These T cell receptor beta chains were read from a single sample in a study of PD-L1 blockade in urothelial cancer. Using immunoSEQ multiplex PCR, the repertoire was profiled, and TCRdb retains in-frame clones only, with some absent. The top ten hold approximately 1.5% of the sample, which has 90,000 to 100,000 clones, about 90% seen once. Here the sequenced sample was PBMCs, taken around atezolizumab (anti-PD-L1) treatment. These receptors were taken from a man aged 60 to 69 with urothelial cancer. Both conserved end residues are part of each CDR3.

v_gene,CDR3aa
TRBV7-3,CASSRTGGGNTEAFF
TRBV28,CASRLAGGNTGELFF
TRBV5-1,CASSLQVQETQYF
TRBV18,CASSAQGQGADGYGYTF
TRBV28,CATRLAGGKYEQYF
TRBV6-1,CASRSRVNTQYF
TRBV21-1,CASSKEGQGTAYEQYF
TRBV6-1,CASSEVSNTEAFF
TRBV6-5,CASSYPQGIRYF
TRBV5-4,CASSNPRASNEQFF
TRBV10-2,CASSPGLAGGRSTYNEQFF
TRBV5-1,CASSRTVGRGKETQYF
TRBV19,CASSVRLAGQETQYF